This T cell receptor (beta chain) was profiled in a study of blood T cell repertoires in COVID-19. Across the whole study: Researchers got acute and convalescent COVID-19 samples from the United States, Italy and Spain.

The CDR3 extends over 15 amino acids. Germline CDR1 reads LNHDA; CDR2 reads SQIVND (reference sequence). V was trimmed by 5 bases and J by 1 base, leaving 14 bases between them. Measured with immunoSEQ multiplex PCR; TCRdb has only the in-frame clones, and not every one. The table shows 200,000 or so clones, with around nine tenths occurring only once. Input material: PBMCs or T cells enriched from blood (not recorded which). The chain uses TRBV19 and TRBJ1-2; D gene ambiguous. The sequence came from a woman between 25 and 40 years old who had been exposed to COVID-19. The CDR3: CASSPRVGDNYGYTF. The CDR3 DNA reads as TGTGCCAGTAGTCCCCGGGTCGGGGATAACTATGGCTACACCTTC. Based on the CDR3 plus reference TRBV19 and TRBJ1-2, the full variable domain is DGGITQSPKYLFRKEGQNVTLSCEQNLNHDAMYWYRQDPGQGLRLIYYSQIVNDFQKGDIAEGYSVSREKKESFPLTVTSAQKNPTAFYLCASSPRVGDNYGYTFGSGTRLTVV.